These T cell receptor beta chains were read from a single sample in a study of T cell repertoires and HLA-DP antigens. TCRdb keeps only in-frame clones here, not all; method: immunoSEQ multiplex PCR. This sample carries about 2,000 clones, around 68% of them seen once, and the ten largest clones take 45%. Sequencing was carried out using CD137- CD4+ T cells from cultured PBMCs. Receptor source: a middle-aged man in good health and CMV-seronegative. The CDR3 runs from the conserved cysteine through the conserved F or W. Fields, in order: J gene, V gene, D gene, clone size, CDR3 protein. D genes are given only for firm matches. Clone size, where shown, is once, few, many, or a class for clones that have expanded.

>TRBJ2-2|TRBV15|TRBD2|-
CATSRTSGPVTGELFF
>TRBJ2-1|TRBV14|TRBD2|-
CASSQGLAGYNEQFF
>TRBJ1-5|TRBV6-5|-|few
CASSLQRNQPQHF
>TRBJ2-5|TRBV7-2|TRBD1|-
CASNFRQGGETQYF
>TRBJ2-5|TRBV7-2|-|-
CASSLTVQETQYF
>TRBJ1-3|TRBV7-6|-|-
CASSNPFRRGSGNTIYF
>TRBJ2-7|TRBV4-1|-|few
CASSQAEISYEQYF
>TRBJ1-2|TRBV5-4|TRBD1|-
CASSLIQLRGPPLGYTF
>TRBJ1-6|TRBV30|-|-
CAWRGAVQVGSPLHF
>TRBJ1-3|TRBV28|-|-
CASSPTGVEGNTIYF